Presented here are 26 T cell receptor beta chains from one specimen sequenced in a study of T cells in Graves' hyperthyroidism and ophthalmopathy. RNA transcripts provided the source from which TCR beta CDR3 regions were amplified. The primer set for the first-round RT-PCR of the TCR CDR3 was HTBI. TCRdb called the multiplex PCR reads again in MiXCR, with one record for every CDR3 protein. The table lists some 700,000 distinct CDR3 sequences, 17% of them singletons. The material sequenced was blood. The receptors come from a man aged 50 or older with Graves' hyperthyroidism.

Many counts were recorded for this clonotype. This chain connects TRBV2 to TRBJ1-2; maybe TRBD1 (5 bases). Germline V gene lookup returns CDR1 SNHLY and CDR2 FYNNEI. V gave up 6 bases and J gave up 7 bases, with 15 bases separating them. The CDR3 totals 13 residues. Here the CDR3 DNA reads TGTGCCAGCAGGGACACTTTTTCGAGTGGCTACACCTTC. It codes for CASRDTFSSGYTF.

In its sample, this clonotype was seen many times. The CDR3 loop is CASSLNGRGRGTDTQYF. DNA for the CDR3: TGTGCCAGCAGCTTGAACGGACGGGGCCGCGGCACAGATACGCAGTATTTT. The rearrangement links TRBV11-2 to TRBJ2-3; possibly TRBD1 or TRBD2 for D (5 bases each). In germline, CDR1 is SGHAT, CDR2 FQNNGV. V was cut by 3 bases and J by 1 base, with 17 bases left in between. This CDR3 region has 17 residues.

Of note for this clonotype: A much more abundant neighbour one base away suggests this may be a read error. The V call is TRBV28, the J call TRBJ1-5; 9 bases fit TRBD1. The CDR3 length is 14 residues. V trimming: 7 bases; J trimming: 1 base; junction bases outside the gene matches: 2. Per the germline V gene, CDR1 is MDHEN and CDR2 is SYDVKM. CDR3 amino acids: CASKTGGSNQPQHF. The CDR3 DNA follows: TGTGCCAGCAAGACAGGGGGAAGCAATCAGCCCCAGCATTTT.

This chain links TRBV7-9 with TRBJ2-1; 7 positions match TRBD2. Germline loops: CDR1 SEHNR, CDR2 FQNEAQ (reference sequence). The CDR3 covers 16 residues. Trimming removed 5 bases from V and 2 bases from J; junction bases left unmatched: 9. CDR3 protein: CASSLLSGRAYNEQFF. CDR3 nucleotide sequence: TGTGCCAGCAGCCTACTTTCGGGGAGGGCCTACAATGAGCAGTTCTTC.

This clonotype showed up many times. The V gene is TRBV20-1, the J gene TRBJ2-5; 11 bases map to TRBD2. CDR1 and CDR2 (germline): DFQATT, SNEGSKA (reference sequence). V shed 3 bases and J 5 bases; nucleotides not matched to a gene: 8. This CDR3 has 15 residues. For the CDR3, the DNA is TGCAGTGCTAGTGCTAGCGGGAGGCCCCGGGAGACCCAGTACTTC. This encodes CSASASGRPRETQYF.

This clonotype has a handful of counts. This chain joins TRBV6-5 and TRBJ2-2, with TRBD1 matching 9 bases. With 0 bases clipped from V and 5 bases from J, the junction kept 1 base outside the gene matches. CDR3 size: 15 residues. Germline CDR1 reads MNHEY; CDR2 reads SVGAGI. The CDR3 DNA reads as TGTGCCAGCAGTTACTCGGGACAGGGAACCGGGGAGCTGTTTTTT. Translating gives CASSYSGQGTGELFF.

This clonotype was seen ten or more times. The chain joins TRBV6-1 to TRBJ2-5; 10 nucleotides agree with TRBD2. Germline V CDR1 and CDR2: MNHNS, SASEGT. The CDR3 length is 17 residues. The V segment lost 2 bases and the J segment 2 bases; nucleotides outside the gene matches: 8. The CDR3 region has the DNA TGTGCCAGCAGTGAAATGAGCGGGAGGGCCAATCAAGAGACCCAGTACTTC. Protein sequence: CASSEMSGRANQETQYF.

This clonotype was counted a few times. This chain joins TRBV6-1 and TRBJ2-5, with D perhaps TRBD1 or TRBD2 (5 bases each). The germline V gene encodes CDR1 MNHNS and CDR2 SASEGT. CDR3 length equals 15 residues. V was trimmed by 6 bases and J by 1 base, leaving 15 bases between them. The CDR3 nucleotides read TGTGCCAGCAGCCGGGGACGGCGATTCCAAGAGACCCAGTACTTC. Its translation is CASSRGRRFQETQYF.

This clonotype occurred many times. The rearrangement joins TRBV27 to TRBJ2-1, with D unresolved. V was clipped by 8 bases and J by 0 bases, with 11 bases between them. Looked up from germline, CDR1 is MNHEY and CDR2 is SMNVEV (reference sequence). The CDR3 totals 14 residues. CDR3: CASGGGDSYNEQFF. The CDR3 DNA follows: TGTGCCAGCGGCGGCGGTGACTCCTACAATGAGCAGTTCTTC.

Of note for this clonotype: One junction end does not reproduce the germline sequence, and a read error may be involved. The rearrangement links TRBV3-1 to TRBJ2-1; TRBD2 agrees at 10 bases. Germline V gene sequence: CDR1 LGHDT, CDR2 YNNKEL (reference sequence). The CDR3 loop spans 16 amino acids. CDR3 region: CASGQEKREGRYEQFF. In DNA form, the CDR3 reads TGTGCCAGCGGCCAAGAAAAGCGGGAGGGCCGGTATGAGCAGTTCTTC.

This chain links TRBV18 with TRBJ1-1; tentatively, D is TRBD1 (6 bases). The V gene's germline CDR1 is KGHSH and CDR2 LQKENI. Trimming stripped 0 bases from V and 4 bases from J, with 15 bases between. This CDR3 has 16 amino acids. CDR3 sequence reads: CASSPPAGGYGTEAFF. DNA for the CDR3: TGTGCCAGCTCACCACCGGCTGGGGGCTATGGCACTGAAGCTTTCTTT.

There are many counts of this clonotype. The rearrangement links TRBV7-9 to TRBJ1-5; a weak D match, TRBD1 (5 bases). The V and J ends lost 8 bases and 3 bases respectively, with 14 bases between them. The germline CDR1 and CDR2 sequences are SEHNR and FQNEAQ (reference sequence). This CDR3 contains 14 residues. This chain's CDR3 is CASSVGGNNQPQHF. As DNA, the CDR3 is TGTGCCAGCTCCGTTGGGGGAAACAATCAGCCCCAGCATTTT.

The rearrangement links TRBV15 to TRBJ2-5; maybe TRBD2 (5 bases). The V end lost 0 bases, the J end lost 5 bases, and 13 bases lay between the germline ends. From germline, CDR1 is LNHNV and CDR2 YYDKDF (reference sequence). The CDR3 sequence is 15 residues long. This CDR3 is CATSRDGSKGETQYF. CDR3 sequence (DNA): TGTGCCACCAGCAGAGATGGGAGTAAAGGGGAGACCCAGTACTTC.

This rearrangement joins TRBV7-8 to TRBJ2-1; the D gene is possibly TRBD2 (6 bases). The ends were cut back, 3 bases at V and 4 bases at J, with 13 bases in the middle. Germline CDR1 SGHVS, CDR2 FQNEAQ. This CDR3 is 15 amino acids long. The CDR3 coding sequence is TGTGCCAGCAGCTTCGGGACTCGATTTTACAATGAGCAGTTCTTC. Translating it yields CASSFGTRFYNEQFF.

The rearrangement links TRBV19 to TRBJ2-1, with 13 bases identical to TRBD2. V was pared by 5 bases and J by 5 bases, with 6 bases of the junction left unmatched. Per the germline V gene, CDR1 is LNHDA and CDR2 is SQIVND (reference sequence). This CDR3 region has 16 residues. This CDR3 reads CASSPRTSGRNNEQFF. The CDR3 DNA is TGTGCCAGTAGTCCCAGGACTAGCGGGAGAAACAATGAGCAGTTCTTC.

Concerning this clonotype itself: This sequence may be a read error, since a much larger clone differs from it by one base. The V call is TRBV27, the J call TRBJ2-7, with 8 bases fitting TRBD1. The tail of the sequence fits TRBJ2-1 better, so the J call may be wrong. Germline assignment: CDR1 MNHEY and CDR2 SMNVEV (reference sequence). There are 13 residues in the CDR3. The CDR3 loop is CASSYAGGYEQFF. The CDR3 region has the DNA TGTGCCAGCAGTTATGCAGGGGGCTACGAGCAGTTCTTC.

This clonotype was recorded a few times. The V and J genes are TRBV6-1 and TRBJ2-7; 9 nucleotides align to TRBD1. Germline V gene sequence: CDR1 MNHNS, CDR2 SASEGT. The CDR3 loop spans 15 amino acids. The V and J ends lost 6 bases and 2 bases, in that order; junction bases with no gene match: 8. CDR3 sequence reads: CASSETGGFAYEQYF. The CDR3 DNA follows: TGTGCCAGCAGCGAAACAGGGGGCTTTGCCTACGAGCAGTACTTC.

This chain connects TRBV10-3 to TRBJ2-1, with D perhaps TRBD2 (5 bases). The V gene lost 8 bases and the J gene lost 7 bases, with 21 bases spanning the gap. The CDR3 totals 15 residues. Germline V gene data show CDR1 as ENHRY and CDR2 as SYGVKD. CDR3 sequence: CAIGQSSPVGNEQFF. The CDR3 coding sequence is TGTGCCATCGGGCAATCTAGCCCTGTGGGGAATGAGCAGTTCTTC.

This clonotype was seen repeatedly, ten times or more. This chain connects TRBV19 to TRBJ1-1, with D uncertain. The germline V gene encodes CDR1 LNHDA and CDR2 SQIVND (reference sequence). Trimming took off 7 bases at V and 5 bases at J, with 17 bases between the two ends. CDR3 length: 14 residues. CDR3 sequence (DNA): TGTGCCAGTACCCCTTCTAGAGGGTTGACTGAAGCTTTCTTT. It specifies CASTPSRGLTEAFF.

The table lists this clonotype with a count of one. The J gene is TRBJ2-1, the V gene TRBV28, with TRBD2 matching over 10 bases. The ends lost 9 bases at V and 6 bases at J; junction bases unmatched: 14. The CDR3 is 16 amino acids. Germline-derived CDR1 and CDR2 are MDHEN and SYDVKM. CDR3 in DNA: TGTGCCAGTAGCGCGCCCACAGCGGGAGGGTTCAATGAGCAGTTCTTC. It is translated as CASSAPTAGGFNEQFF.

This clonotype was observed many times. The V and J genes are TRBV27 and TRBJ2-1; D is unclear. CDR3 length: 17 residues. V lost 0 bases, J lost 0 bases, and 12 bases lay in between. The germline V gene encodes CDR1 MNHEY and CDR2 SMNVEV (reference sequence). DNA for the CDR3: TGTGCCAGCAGTTTATCCAGGAGCTTTAGCTCCTACAATGAGCAGTTCTTC. Amino acids: CASSLSRSFSSYNEQFF.

The V gene is TRBV20-1, the J gene TRBJ2-1; 7 positions agree with TRBD1. The V and J ends lost 5 bases and 6 bases, in that order; junction bases with no gene match: 22. The CDR3 sequence is 18 residues long. The germline V gene encodes CDR1 DFQATT and CDR2 SNEGSKA (reference sequence). The CDR3 region is CSAPTLGGAKAEGNEQFF. In DNA form, the CDR3 reads TGCAGTGCTCCAACGCTAGGGGGCGCGAAGGCGGAAGGCAATGAGCAGTTCTTC.

The J gene is TRBJ1-1, the V gene TRBV29-1; D is possibly TRBD1 (6 bases). Trimming cost V 7 bases and J 0 bases, with 12 bases left between them. The CDR3 has 13 amino acids. Germline CDR1 and CDR2: SQVTM and ANQGSEA. Written as DNA, the CDR3 is TGCAGCGCGAGACAGGACTTGAACACTGAAGCTTTCTTT. It specifies CSARQDLNTEAFF.

This clonotype was picked up many times. This sequence joins TRBV3-1 and TRBJ2-7; a weak D match, TRBD1 (6 bases). V was cut by 5 bases and J by 3 bases, with 14 bases left in between. This CDR3 region has 14 residues. Germline V CDR1 and CDR2: LGHDT, YNNKEL (reference sequence). The CDR3 sequence: CASSNRDNRYEQYF. CDR3 bases: TGTGCCAGCAGCAACCGGGACAATCGCTACGAGCAGTACTTC.

This clonotype was seen many times. This chain joins TRBV5-1 and TRBJ2-7, with 10 bases fitting TRBD2. Germline assignment: CDR1 SGHRS and CDR2 YFSETQ. This CDR3 contains 16 residues. V was clipped by 1 base and J by 0 bases; unmatched bases: 4. CDR3 sequence (DNA): TGCGCCAGCAGCTTGACTAGCGGGATTAGCTCCTACGAGCAGTACTTC. Amino acids: CASSLTSGISSYEQYF.

This rearrangement joins TRBV20-1 to TRBJ2-5, with 8 bases fitting TRBD2. This CDR3 is built from 15 residues. The junction had 12 bases not matched to a gene; V was cut back by 4 bases and J by 5 bases. Germline V gives CDR1 DFQATT, CDR2 SNEGSKA (reference sequence). In DNA, the CDR3 is TGCAGTGCTACTTTCGGAGCGGGAGCTGGTGAGACCCAGTACTTC. Translation gives CSATFGAGAGETQYF.